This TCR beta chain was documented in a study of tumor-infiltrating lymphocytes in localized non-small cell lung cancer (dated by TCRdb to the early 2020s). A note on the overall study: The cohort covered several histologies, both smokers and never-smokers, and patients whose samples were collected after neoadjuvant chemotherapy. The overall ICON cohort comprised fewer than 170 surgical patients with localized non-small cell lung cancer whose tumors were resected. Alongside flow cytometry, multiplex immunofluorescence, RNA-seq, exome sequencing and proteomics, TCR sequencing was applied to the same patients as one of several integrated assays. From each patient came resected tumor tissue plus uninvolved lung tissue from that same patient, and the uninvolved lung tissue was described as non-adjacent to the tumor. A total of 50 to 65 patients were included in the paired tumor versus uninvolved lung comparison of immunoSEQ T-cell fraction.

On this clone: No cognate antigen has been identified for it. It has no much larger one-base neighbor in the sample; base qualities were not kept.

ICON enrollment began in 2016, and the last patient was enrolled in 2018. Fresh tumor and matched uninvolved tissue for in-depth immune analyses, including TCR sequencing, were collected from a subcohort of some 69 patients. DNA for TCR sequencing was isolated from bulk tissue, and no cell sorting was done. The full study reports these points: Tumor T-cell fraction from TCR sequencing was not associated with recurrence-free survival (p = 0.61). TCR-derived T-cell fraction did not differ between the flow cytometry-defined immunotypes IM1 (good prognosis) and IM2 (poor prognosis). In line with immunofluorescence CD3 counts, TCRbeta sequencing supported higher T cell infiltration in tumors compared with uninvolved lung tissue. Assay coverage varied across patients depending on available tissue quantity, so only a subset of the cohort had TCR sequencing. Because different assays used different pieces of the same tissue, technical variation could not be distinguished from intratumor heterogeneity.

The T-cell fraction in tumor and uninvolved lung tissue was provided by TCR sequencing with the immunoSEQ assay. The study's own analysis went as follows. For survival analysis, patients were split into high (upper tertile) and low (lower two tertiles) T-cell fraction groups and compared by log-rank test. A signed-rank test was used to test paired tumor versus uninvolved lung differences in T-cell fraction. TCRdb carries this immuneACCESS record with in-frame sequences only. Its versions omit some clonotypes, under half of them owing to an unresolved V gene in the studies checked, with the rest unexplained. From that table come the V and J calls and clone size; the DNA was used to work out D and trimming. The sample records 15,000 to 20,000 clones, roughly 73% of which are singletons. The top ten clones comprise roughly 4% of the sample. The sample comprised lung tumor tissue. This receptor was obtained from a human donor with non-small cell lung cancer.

The CDR3 has the sequence CASSFLDPRYNEQFF. The sequenced DNA: TGTGCCAGCAGCTTTCTGGACCCGAGGTACAATGAGCAGTTCTTC. The receptor chain draws on TRBV7-2 and TRBJ2-1; a confident D gene designation cannot be given. Trimming at the junction amounts to 3 bases on V and 4 bases on J, and the germline ends lie 13 bases apart. The CDR3 goes from the cysteine to the phenylalanine over 15 residues. Only CDR3 DNA is held: 45 bases, read in frame from base 1. Looking up the germline V gene yields CDR1 SGHTA and CDR2 FQGNSA.